The clone carrying this TCR beta chain was counted between two and nine times. This CDR3 has 14 residues. Per the germline V gene, CDR1 is SEHNR and CDR2 is FQNEAQ (reference sequence). V trimming: 1 base; J trimming: 7 bases; junction bases outside the gene matches: 7. The sample comes from a study of blood T cell repertoires in COVID-19. Turning to the study itself: Recovery among Cohort 3 donors was established by two negative PCRs, clearance, or symptom resolution. Sites across the United States, Italy and Spain contributed samples from acute and convalescent COVID-19. T cells, B-cell-depleted T cells, or PBMCs supplied cDNA or gDNA.

Ages ranged from about 18 to 100 years, with residence in 24 US areas. Only in-frame clones appear in the TCRdb table, and some are missing; sequencing was by immunoSEQ multiplex PCR. Altogether about 210,000 clones are present, around 87% being singletons, with the ten largest covering less than 8%. This chain uses TRBV7-9 with TRBJ2-7; 7 bases map to TRBD2. This receptor was identified in a man aged 25-45 years in a cohort exposed to, infected with or recovered from COVID-19 (not recorded which). Sequenced input: PBMCs or T cells enriched from blood (not recorded which). CDR3 sequence: CASSLDPGGDEQYF. The CDR3 DNA reads as TGTGCCAGCAGCTTAGATCCGGGGGGAGATGAGCAGTACTTC.